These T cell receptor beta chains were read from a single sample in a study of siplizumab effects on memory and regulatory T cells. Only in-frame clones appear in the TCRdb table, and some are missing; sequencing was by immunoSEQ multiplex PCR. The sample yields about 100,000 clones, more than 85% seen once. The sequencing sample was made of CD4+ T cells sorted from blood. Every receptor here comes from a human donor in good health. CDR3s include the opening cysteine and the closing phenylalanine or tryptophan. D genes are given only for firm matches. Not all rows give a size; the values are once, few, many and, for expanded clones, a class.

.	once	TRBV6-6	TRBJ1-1	CASSYSSGLPTEAFF	TGTGCCAGCAGTTACTCCAGTGGTCTACCTACTGAAGCTTTCTTT
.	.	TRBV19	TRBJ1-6	CASKARGDGSYNSPLHF	TGTGCCAGCAAAGCTCGGGGGGATGGCTCCTATAATTCACCCCTCCACTTT
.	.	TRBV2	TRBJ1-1	CASSERTVNTEAFF	TGTGCCAGCAGTGAAAGGACAGTGAACACTGAAGCTTTCTTT
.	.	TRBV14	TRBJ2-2	CASRQGSGNTGELFF	TGTGCCAGCAGGCAGGGGTCGGGGAATACCGGGGAGCTGTTTTTT
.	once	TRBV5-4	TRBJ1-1	CASSLNQGVTEAFF	TGTGCCAGCAGCTTGAATCAGGGAGTAACTGAAGCTTTCTTT
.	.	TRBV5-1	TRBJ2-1	CASSLAAGSGSEQFF	TGCGCCAGCAGCTTGGCAGCAGGGTCAGGGAGTGAGCAGTTCTTC
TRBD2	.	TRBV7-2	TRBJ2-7	CASSARRGGLEQYF	TGTGCCAGCAGCGCCCGCCGGGGGGGTCTCGAGCAGTACTTC
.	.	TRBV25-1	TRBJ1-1	CASSEGTEAFF	TGTGCCAGCAGTGAGGGGACGGAAGCTTTCTTT
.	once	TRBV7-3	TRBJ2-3	CASSLAATTDTQYF	TGTGCCAGCAGCTTGGCGGCGACCACAGATACGCAGTATTTT
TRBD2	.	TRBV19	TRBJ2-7	CASSRGGLAYEQYF	TGTGCCAGTAGCCGGGGGGGGTTAGCCTACGAGCAGTACTTC
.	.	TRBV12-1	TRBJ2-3	CASSSGLSTDTQYF	TGTGCCAGCAGCTCGGGACTTAGCACAGATACGCAGTATTTT
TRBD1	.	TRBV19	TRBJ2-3	CASSIPGQGSDTQYF	TGTGCCAGTAGTATTCCGGGACAGGGGTCAGATACGCAGTATTTT
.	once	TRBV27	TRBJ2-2	CASSLWGNTGELFF	TGTGCCAGCAGTTTATGGGGGAACACCGGGGAGCTGTTTTTT
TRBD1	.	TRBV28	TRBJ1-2	CASSTSGTVYGYTF	TGTGCCAGCAGTACCTCCGGGACAGTCTATGGCTACACCTTC
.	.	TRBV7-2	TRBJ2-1	CASSLGQGRVEQFF	TGTGCCAGCAGCTTAGGTCAGGGAAGAGTTGAGCAGTTCTTC
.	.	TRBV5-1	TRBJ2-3	CASSLGGGEAADTQYF	TGCGCCAGCAGCTTAGGTGGCGGGGAGGCGGCAGATACGCAGTATTTT
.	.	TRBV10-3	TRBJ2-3	CAISEFDEGTQYF	TGTGCCATCAGTGAGTTCGACGAGGGCACGCAGTATTTT
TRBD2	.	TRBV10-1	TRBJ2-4	CASKKLAGGPGLENIQYF	TGCGCCAGCAAAAAACTAGCGGGGGGGCCAGGGCTCGAAAACATTCAGTACTTC
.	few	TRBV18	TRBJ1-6	CASSLPGDNSPLHF	TGTGCCAGCTCTCTTCCGGGGGATAATTCACCCCTCCACTTT
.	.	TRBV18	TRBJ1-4	CASSPGVNEKLFF	TGTGCCAGCTCACCAGGGGTAAATGAAAAACTGTTTTTT
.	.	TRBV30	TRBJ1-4	CAWSQGATNEKLFF	TGTGCCTGGAGTCAGGGAGCAACTAATGAAAAACTGTTTTTT
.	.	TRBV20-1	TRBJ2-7	CSARDDAEQYF	TGCAGTGCTAGAGATGACGCAGAGCAGTACTTC
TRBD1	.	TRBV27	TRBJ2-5	CASTDREKTQYF	TGTGCCAGCACCGACAGGGAAAAGACCCAGTACTTC
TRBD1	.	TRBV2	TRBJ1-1	CASTGQRGAEAFF	TGTGCCAGCACGGGACAGAGGGGGGCTGAAGCTTTCTTT
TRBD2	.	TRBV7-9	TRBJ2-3	CASSFTLAGGPSSTDTQYF	TGTGCCAGCAGCTTTACGTTAGCGGGGGGCCCTTCTAGCACAGATACGCAGTATTTT
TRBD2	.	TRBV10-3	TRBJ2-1	CAISGPGGSYNEQFF	TGTGCCATCAGCGGCCCCGGGGGGTCCTACAATGAGCAGTTCTTC
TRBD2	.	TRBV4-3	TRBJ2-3	CASRYYPGTSGGAADTQYF	TGCGCCAGCAGATACTATCCCGGGACTAGCGGGGGGGCCGCAGATACGCAGTATTTT
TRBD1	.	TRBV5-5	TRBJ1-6	CASSFPGQGATPLHF	TGTGCCAGCAGCTTTCCCGGACAGGGAGCTACACCCCTCCACTTT
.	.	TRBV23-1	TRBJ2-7	CASSPPEQYF	TGCGCCAGCAGCCCCCCCGAGCAGTACTTC
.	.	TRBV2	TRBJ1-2	CASRPQYGYTF	TGTGCCAGCAGGCCTCAGTACGGCTACACCTTC
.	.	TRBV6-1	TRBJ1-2	CASGNNYGYTF	TGTGCCAGCGGCAACAACTATGGCTACACCTTC
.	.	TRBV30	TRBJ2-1	CAWSPAEGTPSRSYNEQFF	TGTGCCTGGAGTCCTGCTGAGGGGACTCCCAGCCGAAGCTACAATGAGCAGTTCTTC
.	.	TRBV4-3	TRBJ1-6	CASSQDVWGGNYSPLHF	TGCGCCAGCAGCCAAGACGTTTGGGGTGGTAATTATTCACCCCTCCACTTT
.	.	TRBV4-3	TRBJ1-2	CASSQSAGRNGYTF	TGCGCCAGCAGCCAGAGCGCGGGGAGGAACGGCTACACCTTC
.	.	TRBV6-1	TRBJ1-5	CASQRGPADQPQHF	TGTGCCAGCCAAAGGGGCCCCGCGGATCAGCCCCAGCATTTT
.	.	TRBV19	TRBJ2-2	CATGTPYTGELFF	TGTGCCACCGGGACTCCTTACACCGGGGAGCTGTTTTTT
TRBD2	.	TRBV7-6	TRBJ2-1	CASSLAASGGMEQFF	TGTGCCAGCAGCTTAGCGGCTAGCGGGGGAATGGAGCAGTTCTTC
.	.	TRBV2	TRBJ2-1	CASRAMYFLDNEQFF	TGTGCCAGCAGAGCCATGTACTTCCTGGACAATGAGCAGTTCTTC